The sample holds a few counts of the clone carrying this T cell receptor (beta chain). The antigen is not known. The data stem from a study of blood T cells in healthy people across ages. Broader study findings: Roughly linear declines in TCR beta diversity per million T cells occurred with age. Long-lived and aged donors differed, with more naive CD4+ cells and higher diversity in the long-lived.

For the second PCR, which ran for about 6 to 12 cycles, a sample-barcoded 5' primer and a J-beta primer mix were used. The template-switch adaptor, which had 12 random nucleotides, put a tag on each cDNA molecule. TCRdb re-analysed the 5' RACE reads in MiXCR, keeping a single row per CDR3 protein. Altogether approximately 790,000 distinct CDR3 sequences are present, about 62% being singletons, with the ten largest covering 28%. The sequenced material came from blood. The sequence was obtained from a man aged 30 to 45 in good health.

This CDR3 reads CSARYSDNSPLHF. The CDR3 DNA reads TGCAGTGCTAGGTATTCCGATAATTCACCCCTCCACTTT. The genes are TRBV20-1 and TRBJ1-6; D unresolved. This CDR3 contains 13 residues. Germline CDR1 reads DFQATT; CDR2 reads SNEGSKA (reference sequence). The V gene lost 3 bases and the J gene lost 5 bases, with 8 bases spanning the gap.